The sequence of this T cell receptor beta chain was determined in a study of blood T cell repertoires in COVID-19. Data came from immunoSEQ multiplex PCR; TCRdb stores just in-frame clones and leaves some out. The profile shows some 250,000 clones, about 86% of them singletons. Germline assignment: CDR1 MNHEY and CDR2 SMNVEV (reference sequence). Trimming removed 2 bases from V and 6 bases from J; junction bases left unmatched: 10. The CDR3 runs to 16 residues. The table lists this clone with a few counts. V is TRBV27 and J is TRBJ1-5; TRBD1 aligns across 7 bases. The receptor was derived from a woman aged 30 to 39 who had recovered from COVID-19. The sample taken for sequencing was peripheral blood. CDR3 sequence reads: CASSLTPTGIGQPQHF. CDR3 sequence (DNA): TGTGCCAGCAGTTTAACGCCGACAGGGATTGGTCAGCCCCAGCATTTT.